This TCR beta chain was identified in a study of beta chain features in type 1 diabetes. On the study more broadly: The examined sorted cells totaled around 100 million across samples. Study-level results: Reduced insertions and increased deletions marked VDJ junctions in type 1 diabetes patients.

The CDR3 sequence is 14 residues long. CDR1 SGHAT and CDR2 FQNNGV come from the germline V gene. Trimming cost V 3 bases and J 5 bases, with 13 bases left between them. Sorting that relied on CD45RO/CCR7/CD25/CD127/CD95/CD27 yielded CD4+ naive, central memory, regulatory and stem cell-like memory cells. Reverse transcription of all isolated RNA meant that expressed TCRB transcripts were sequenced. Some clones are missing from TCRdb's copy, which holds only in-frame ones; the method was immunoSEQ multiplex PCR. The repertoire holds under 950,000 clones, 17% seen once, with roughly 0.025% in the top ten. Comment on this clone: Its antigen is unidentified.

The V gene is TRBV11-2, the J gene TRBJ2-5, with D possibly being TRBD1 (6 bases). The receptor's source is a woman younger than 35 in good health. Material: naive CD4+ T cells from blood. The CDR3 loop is CASSFAGQGETQYF. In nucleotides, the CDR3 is TGTGCCAGCAGCTTTGCGGGCCAGGGGGAGACCCAGTACTTC.